This record looks at one T cell receptor beta chain sequence and its context. The data stem from a study of PD-L1 blockade in urothelial cancer. Study information: The median T cell count in blood samples was about 140,000.

Assay used: immunoSEQ multiplex PCR; TCRdb lists only in-frame clones, some missing. The repertoire holds fewer than 65,000 clones, with roughly 80% as singletons. V was clipped by 2 bases and J by 2 bases, with 7 bases between them. This CDR3 is 15 amino acids long. Germline V lookup: CDR1 ENHRY, CDR2 SYGVKD. The sample's time point: pretreatment peripheral blood. The sequencing here drew on PBMCs, taken around atezolizumab (anti-PD-L1) treatment. The gene calls are TRBV10-3 and TRBJ2-6; D call uncertain. The clonotype originates from a man aged 65 to 85 with urothelial cancer. The DNA for the CDR3 is TGTGCCATCAGTGAGGTAGCAGCTGGGGCCAACGTCCTGACTTTC. This translates into CAISEVAAGANVLTF.